Listed here are 20 T cell receptor beta chains from one sample, sequenced in a study of blood T cells in healthy people across ages. Then a second PCR, running roughly 7 to 11 cycles, was carried out with a sample-barcoded 5' primer and a J-beta primer mix. TCRdb passed the 5' RACE reads through MiXCR, listing each CDR3 protein once. The table lists 650,000 or so distinct CDR3 sequences, 40% to 65% of them singletons, with about 13% in the top ten. The source material was blood. Receptors were obtained from a woman aged 80 or older in good health.

This clonotype was picked up many times. V is TRBV5-1 and J is TRBJ2-1; D uncertain. V was cut by 4 bases and J by 4 bases, with 15 bases left in between. Germline CDR1 is SGHRS and CDR2 is YFSETQ. The CDR3 totals 15 residues. The CDR3 loop reads CASSPDGGPYNEQFF. For the CDR3, the DNA is TGCGCCAGCAGCCCCGACGGCGGACCGTACAATGAGCAGTTCTTC.

The V call is TRBV29-1, the J call TRBJ2-7, with no clear D. The germline gives CDR1 SQVTM, CDR2 ANQGSEA. V dropped 3 bases and J dropped 0 bases, with 9 bases sitting between them. The CDR3 is 13 amino acids. The CDR3 loop reads CSVELSFSYEQYF. The CDR3 nucleotides are TGCAGCGTTGAGTTGTCCTTCTCCTACGAGCAGTACTTC.

V gene TRBV4-3 combines with J gene TRBJ2-4; 8 bases match TRBD1. Losses at the gene ends were 4 bases for V and 9 bases for J; bases not matched to a gene: 11. CDR3 size: 15 residues. The germline CDR1 and CDR2 sequences are LGHNA and YSLEER. CDR3 loop: CASSLDRGRQTIQYF. The DNA of the CDR3 is TGCGCCAGCAGCCTTGACAGGGGTCGCCAAACCATTCAGTACTTC.

The chain is built from TRBV20-1 and TRBJ2-4, with 14 bases identical to TRBD2. The J call is in doubt because the DNA end fits TRBJ2-7 better. CDR1 DFQATT and CDR2 SNEGSKA come from the germline V gene (reference sequence). CDR3 length: 14 amino acids. The CDR3 sequence: CSAGTSGSPYEQYF. The CDR3 nucleotides are TGCAGTGCAGGGACTAGCGGGAGTCCCTACGAGCAGTACTTC.

Details on this clonotype: A much larger clone lies a single base off, so this may be a read error. CDR3 protein: CASSEFPSALQYF. The CDR3, as DNA: TGTGCCAGCAGTGAATTTCCTAGCGCTCTGCAGTATTTT. J is TRBJ2-3 and V is TRBV6-1, with a tentative D call TRBD2 (6 bases). Germline CDR1 is MNHNS and CDR2 is SASEGT. Trimming stripped 2 bases from V and 11 bases from J, with 14 bases between. The CDR3 spans 13 residues.

This clonotype has a count of ten or more. The chain has TRBV12-3 or TRBV12-4 and TRBJ1-2; D is uncertain. The CDR3 has 14 residues. V was pared by 2 bases and J by 0 bases, with 7 bases between. The CDR3 DNA is TGTGCCAGCAGTTTATATCGTGCTAACTATGGCTACACCTTC. It yields the protein CASSLYRANYGYTF.

The chain combines TRBV20-1 with TRBJ2-3; 7 bases match TRBD2. Germline lookup yields CDR1 DFQATT and CDR2 SNEGSKA (reference sequence). Trimming removed 0 bases from V and 2 bases from J; junction bases left unmatched: 8. This CDR3 comprises 16 residues. This CDR3 is CSARDQNRGDTDTQYF. The CDR3 nucleotides read TGCAGTGCTAGAGATCAAAACCGGGGGGACACAGATACGCAGTATTTT.

In its sample, this clonotype was seen once. The rearrangement joins TRBV6-5 to TRBJ1-6, with 9 positions matching TRBD1. Germline assignment: CDR1 MNHEY and CDR2 SVGAGI. The CDR3 is 18 residues long. V trimming: 4 bases; J trimming: 1 base; junction bases outside the gene matches: 8. This chain's CDR3 is CASSSKTGGSSYNSPLHF. The CDR3 nucleotides are TGTGCCAGCAGTTCGAAGACAGGGGGATCTTCCTATAATTCACCCCTCCACTTT.

Turning to this clonotype: This may come from a read error, since a much larger clone is one base off. The V gene is TRBV27, the J gene TRBJ2-1; tentative D call: TRBD2 (5 bases). The CDR3 consists of 15 residues. Germline CDR1 reads MNHEY; CDR2 reads SMNVEV (reference sequence). The CDR3 nucleotides read TGTGCCAGCAGTGGCAGCGGTGACTCCTGCAATGAGCAGTTCTTC. The encoded protein is CASSGSGDSCNEQFF.

Worth noting for this clonotype: A read error is possible here, since a much larger clone lies one base away. CDR3 region: CASSLEDNEQFF. CDR3 in DNA: TGTGCCAGCAGTTTAGAGGACAATGAGCAGTTCTTC. The gene calls are TRBV28 and TRBJ2-1; the D is unclear. The germline V and J ends were trimmed by 2 bases and 5 bases, with 4 bases remaining between them. The CDR3 sequence is 12 residues long. Germline V gene data show CDR1 as MDHEN and CDR2 as SYDVKM.

This clonotype has ten or more counts. The rearrangement links TRBV25-1 to TRBJ2-3; 8 bases align to TRBD2. Germline CDR1 is MGHDK and CDR2 is SYGVNS. Trimming removed 2 bases from V and 5 bases from J; junction bases left unmatched: 3. CDR3 length equals 14 residues. The CDR3 nucleotides read TGTGCCAGCAGTGAAGCGGGAGGTGAAGATACGCAGTATTTT. It specifies CASSEAGGEDTQYF.

This clonotype was counted between two and nine times. V usage is TRBV7-3 and J usage is TRBJ2-7; D is ambiguous. The CDR3 loop spans 18 amino acids. Trimming took 2 bases from V and 1 from J, leaving 21 bases between them. Germline values: CDR1 SGHTA, CDR2 FQGTGA. The DNA of the CDR3 is TGTGCCAGCAGCTTACGCCAACGGCTTAACCTCCGTTCCTACGAGCAGTACTTC. This sequence encodes CASSLRQRLNLRSYEQYF.

Comment on this clonotype: A clone one base away is much larger, so this may be a read error. The rearrangement joins TRBV10-3 to TRBJ1-2; weak D call: TRBD1 (5 bases). The CDR3 loop spans 15 amino acids. Germline V gives CDR1 ENHRY, CDR2 SYGVKD. The CDR3: CAISEVKGDGYGYAF. CDR3 bases: TGTGCCATCAGTGAGGTTAAAGGGGATGGGTATGGCTACGCCTTC.

This clonotype was detected many times. The chain is built from TRBV27 and TRBJ2-7; D not certain. Germline CDR1 and CDR2: MNHEY and SMNVEV (reference sequence). This CDR3 spans 14 amino acids. The V and J ends lost 0 bases and 2 bases respectively, with 8 bases between them. Written as DNA, the CDR3 is TGTGCCAGCAGTTTATCCCTTAACACCTACGAGCAGTACTTC. Encoded protein: CASSLSLNTYEQYF.

The gene calls are TRBV5-1 and TRBJ2-3; possible D gene TRBD1, 6 bases. Germline CDR1 is SGHRS and CDR2 is YFSETQ. The CDR3 runs 15 residues. Trimming removed 1 base from V and 5 bases from J, with 14 bases in between. The CDR3 spells CASSLKTGLRDTQYF. The CDR3 DNA sequence: TGCGCCAGCAGCTTGAAGACAGGACTGAGAGATACGCAGTATTTT.

The J gene is TRBJ2-5, the V gene TRBV12-3 or TRBV12-4, with 7 bases fitting TRBD1. The V segment lost 2 bases and the J segment 5 bases; nucleotides outside the gene matches: 8. This CDR3 has 15 residues. The CDR3 DNA reads TGTGCCAGCAGTTTAAGAGGGGGCGTTTTTGAGACCCAGTACTTC. Amino acids: CASSLRGGVFETQYF.

The J gene is TRBJ2-4, the V gene TRBV29-1; D call uncertain. This CDR3 region has 15 residues. V was clipped by 5 bases and J by 0 bases, with 14 bases between them. Germline CDR1 SQVTM, CDR2 ANQGSEA. CDR3 sequence (DNA): TGCAGCGTTTTTGGTGGGATAGTAGCCAAAAACATTCAGTACTTC. Protein product: CSVFGGIVAKNIQYF. Combining the CDR3 with reference TRBV29-1 and TRBJ2-4 gives the whole variable domain SAVISQKPSRDICQRGTSLTIQCQVDSQVTMMFWYRQQPGQSLTLIATANQGSEATYESGFVIDKFPISRPNLTFSTLTVSNMSPEDSSIYLCSVFGGIVAKNIQYFGAGTRLSVL.

This chain uses TRBV4-2 with TRBJ2-2; perhaps D is TRBD1 or TRBD2 (6 bases each). With 5 bases removed from V and 7 bases from J, the gap between germline ends came to 17 bases. Germline loops: CDR1 LGHNA, CDR2 YNFKEQ. This CDR3 comprises 15 residues. Here the CDR3 reads CASSSTRGLGGELFF. CDR3 nucleotides: TGTGCCAGCAGCTCAACCCGGGGGCTTGGCGGGGAGCTGTTTTTT.

The rearrangement links TRBV7-2 to TRBJ2-1; possible D gene TRBD1, 5 bases. Between the trimmed V and J ends, which lost 1 base and 1 base, there was a span of 8 bases. Looked up from germline, CDR1 is SGHTA and CDR2 is FQGNSA. This CDR3 comprises 15 residues. CDR3 sequence (DNA): TGTGCCAGCAGCTTAGAACGACAGTCCTACAATGAGCAGTTCTTC. Translation gives CASSLERQSYNEQFF. Full variable domain (outside the CDR3, taken from reference TRBV7-2 and TRBJ2-1): GAGVSQSPSNKVTEKGKDVELRCDPISGHTALYWYRQSLGQGLEFLIYFQGNSAPDKSGLPSDRFSAERTGGSVSTLTIQRTQQEDSAVYLCASSLERQSYNEQFFGPGTRLTVL.

Turning to this clonotype: A read error may explain this, as a much larger clone is one base away. The chain employs TRBV6-5 and TRBJ2-7, with D unclear. Trimming removed 0 bases at V and 3 bases at J, with 12 bases between. This CDR3 has 15 residues. The germline V gene has CDR1 MNHEY and CDR2 SVGAGI. The CDR3 loop reads CASSYSGRLLYEQYF. CDR3 DNA sequence: TGTGCCAGCAGTTACTCAGGAAGACTCCTCTACGAGCAGTACTTC.